A selection of T cell receptor beta chains follows, all from one sample in a study of T cell changes during pregnancy in multiple sclerosis. Measured with immunoSEQ multiplex PCR; TCRdb has only the in-frame clones, and not every one. The sample yields 70,000 to 95,000 clones, over 80% seen once. Sample: CD4+ T cells from peripheral blood mononuclear cells, taken in the second trimester of pregnancy. The receptors derive from a female donor with multiple sclerosis, enrolled in a pregnancy study. CDR3s include the opening cysteine and the closing phenylalanine or tryptophan. D genes are given only for firm matches. Where a row states a size, it is once, few, many or the class of an expanded clone; other rows omit it.

v_call,clone_size,d_call,j_call,cdr3_nt,cdr3_aa
TRBV2,NA,NA,TRBJ2-7,TGTGCCAGCAGTGATTTGGACAGCGAAGTTTACGAGCAGTACTTC,CASSDLDSEVYEQYF
TRBV6-1,NA,TRBD1,TRBJ2-7,TGTGCCAGCAGAATAAAACAGGGGCGCTACGAGCAGTACTTC,CASRIKQGRYEQYF
TRBV28,NA,TRBD2,TRBJ2-7,TGTGCCAGCTGTGATGGGGGAGGGGCCTACGAGCAGTACTTC,CASCDGGGAYEQYF
TRBV7-2,NA,NA,TRBJ2-5,TGTGCCAGCAGCTCACACAACGGCCCGGGGACCCAGTACTTC,CASSSHNGPGTQYF
TRBV15,NA,NA,TRBJ1-1,TGTGCCACCAGCAGAGATTGGGGCACGGACACTGAAGCTTTCTTT,CATSRDWGTDTEAFF
TRBV9,NA,NA,TRBJ2-4,TGTGCCAGCAGCGTAGGCGGAGCGGACCAAAACATTCAGTACTTC,CASSVGGADQNIQYF
TRBV5-1,NA,TRBD1,TRBJ1-4,TGCGCCAGCCGGGACAGGTCTGAAAAACTGTTTTTT,CASRDRSEKLFF
TRBV2,NA,NA,TRBJ1-5,TGTGCCAGCAGTAGCTTTCAGAGCGATCAGCCCCAGCATTTT,CASSSFQSDQPQHF
TRBV4-3,NA,NA,TRBJ1-1,TGCGCCAGCAGCCAAATCCGGGGTCTAGGAGCTTTCTTT,CASSQIRGLGAFF
TRBV4-1,NA,NA,TRBJ2-5,TGCGCCAGCAGCACCCAAGGATCGGCGGGAGAGACCCAGTACTTC,CASSTQGSAGETQYF
TRBV7-9,NA,TRBD2,TRBJ2-1,TGTGCCAGCAGCTTACGTCCCGTACTAGCGGGTAGCTCCTACAATGAGCAGTTCTTC,CASSLRPVLAGSSYNEQFF
TRBV6-1,NA,NA,TRBJ2-1,TGTGCCAGCAGTGTAACGGCTTCGGGACAAATTACCTCCTACAATGAGCAGTTCTTC,CASSVTASGQITSYNEQFF
TRBV5-6,NA,TRBD1,TRBJ1-2,TGTGCCAGCAGCTCGACAGGGGATCGGACGGACTATGGCTACACCTTC,CASSSTGDRTDYGYTF
TRBV6-6,NA,TRBD1,TRBJ2-4,TGTGCCAGCAGTGGACAGGGGGTGGGGATTCAGTACTTC,CASSGQGVGIQYF
TRBV19,NA,NA,TRBJ2-5,TGTGCCAGTAGTATAGATCGTGCGGGGAGAGAGACCCAGTACTTC,CASSIDRAGRETQYF
TRBV6-4,NA,NA,TRBJ2-2,TGTGCCAGCAGTGACTCTAGCGTCGGGGAGCTGTTTTTT,CASSDSSVGELFF
TRBV7-2,NA,NA,TRBJ1-5,TGTGCCAGCAGCTTAGTGGGTCAGGGGAGAGGGCAGCCCCAGCATTTT,CASSLVGQGRGQPQHF
TRBV19,once,TRBD2,TRBJ2-1,TGTGCCAGTAGTTTCTTAGCGGGAGGCTCCTACAATGAGCAGTTCTTC,CASSFLAGGSYNEQFF
TRBV6-1,NA,TRBD2,TRBJ2-7,TGTGCCAGTAGGACTAGCGGGGATTACTACGAGCAGTACTTC,CASRTSGDYYEQYF
TRBV6-6,once,TRBD1,TRBJ1-1,TGTGCCAGCAGTATACAGGGGGAAGCTTTCTTT,CASSIQGEAFF
TRBV7-8,NA,NA,TRBJ2-4,TGTGCCAGCAGCTTAGATCCCAGGGGTTTTAGGAAAAACATTCAGTACTTC,CASSLDPRGFRKNIQYF
TRBV7-2,NA,TRBD1,TRBJ1-4,TGTGCCAGCAGCCAAGGACAGGGAGCAACTAATGAAAAACTGTTTTTT,CASSQGQGATNEKLFF
TRBV6-1,NA,TRBD2,TRBJ2-1,TGTGCCAGCAGTGAAGCGACGGGACTAGCGGGGGTTGATAGCTCCTACAATGAGCAGTTCTTC,CASSEATGLAGVDSSYNEQFF
TRBV7-8,NA,TRBD1,TRBJ1-4,TGTGCCAGCAGCTTAGCTCACAGGGGGCGATCCGGGGGTGAAAAACTGTTTTTT,CASSLAHRGRSGGEKLFF
TRBV28,NA,TRBD1,TRBJ2-7,TGTGCCAGCAGATACTCACAGGGGTCCGTCACCGAGCAGTACTTC,CASRYSQGSVTEQYF
TRBV5-1,NA,NA,TRBJ2-3,TGCGCCAGCAGCCCCGGACAAGGCACAGATACGCAGTATTTT,CASSPGQGTDTQYF
TRBV7-8,NA,NA,TRBJ2-5,TGTGCCAGCAGCTTTACCGCGGGGGAGACCCAGTACTTC,CASSFTAGETQYF
TRBV5-8,NA,TRBD1,TRBJ1-2,TGTGCCAGCAGCTTGCAGGGGGGAAACTATGGCTACACCTTC,CASSLQGGNYGYTF
TRBV19,NA,TRBD1,TRBJ1-5,TGTGCCAGTAGTTTCCTCGGAGGACAGGGCTTTCAGCCCCAGCATTTT,CASSFLGGQGFQPQHF
TRBV27,NA,NA,TRBJ1-4,TGTGCCAGCAGTTCCAGGTTGGCGAATGAAAAACTGTTTTTT,CASSSRLANEKLFF
TRBV15,NA,NA,TRBJ2-3,TGTGCCACCAGGCGGGGGCATGGCACAGATACGCAGTATTTT,CATRRGHGTDTQYF
TRBV4-2,NA,TRBD1,TRBJ1-1,TGTGCCAGCAGCCAAGGGCTAGACAGGGCGGGCACTGAAGCTTTCTTT,CASSQGLDRAGTEAFF
TRBV27,NA,TRBD1,TRBJ1-2,TGTGCCAGCAGTTTATTTGACAGGGGATCGCTAAGGGGCTACACCTTC,CASSLFDRGSLRGYTF
TRBV7-8,NA,TRBD2,TRBJ2-1,TGTGCCAGCAGCGCAAGACTAGCAGCGTACAATGAGCAGTTCTTC,CASSARLAAYNEQFF
TRBV27,NA,NA,TRBJ2-2,TGTGCCAGCAGTTCTCAGGCAGCCAACACCGGGGAGCTGTTTTTT,CASSSQAANTGELFF
TRBV10-3,few,TRBD1,TRBJ1-1,TGTGCCATCAGCTACAGGGGTGGGAACACTGAAGCTTTCTTT,CAISYRGGNTEAFF
TRBV5-4,NA,TRBD1,TRBJ2-6,TGTGCCGGCCACTCGGGACAGGCCCTCTCTGGGGCCAACGTCCTGACTTTC,CAGHSGQALSGANVLTF
TRBV28,NA,NA,TRBJ2-5,TGTGCCAGCAGTTTATACGACAGGACCCAAGAGACCCAGTACTTC,CASSLYDRTQETQYF
TRBV19,NA,NA,TRBJ1-5,TGTGCCAGTAGTATGACGGGATCCGACAATCAGCCCCAGCATTTT,CASSMTGSDNQPQHF
TRBV14,NA,NA,TRBJ1-2,TGTGCCAGCAGCCAAGACGGAGGAAGTTTTTATGGCTACACCTTC,CASSQDGGSFYGYTF
TRBV2,NA,TRBD1,TRBJ1-4,TGTGCCAGCAAGCAGACAGGGGTGAATGAAAAACTGTTTTTT,CASKQTGVNEKLFF
TRBV6-6,once,TRBD1,TRBJ1-5,TGTGCCAGCAAGGGGACAGGCTTTGCTAGCAATCAGCCCCAGCATTTT,CASKGTGFASNQPQHF
TRBV5-6,NA,NA,TRBJ1-6,TGTGCCAGCAGCTTTTTGAACAGGGTGGATTCACCCCTCCACTTT,CASSFLNRVDSPLHF
TRBV28,NA,NA,TRBJ2-3,TGTGCCAGCAGTCCCCCCGGGATAGCGACCCACACAGATACGCAGTATTTT,CASSPPGIATHTDTQYF
TRBV5-5,NA,TRBD2,TRBJ2-3,TGTGCCAGCAGCTTCGCCCAATTAGCGGGGGGATCCACAGATACGCAGTATTTT,CASSFAQLAGGSTDTQYF
TRBV30,NA,NA,TRBJ1-2,TGTGCCTGGAGCACAGGGATTAGCTATGGCTACACCTTC,CAWSTGISYGYTF
TRBV28,NA,TRBD1,TRBJ2-7,TGTGCCAGCAGTTTTAGGGACAGGGGGTTCGACGAGCAGTACTTC,CASSFRDRGFDEQYF
TRBV7-2,NA,NA,TRBJ1-1,TGTGCCAGCAGCCAAAAATATAGGGGCGGAACTGAAGCTTTCTTT,CASSQKYRGGTEAFF
TRBV18,NA,NA,TRBJ1-1,TGTGCCACCTCCAACATGAACACTGAAGCTTTCTTT,CATSNMNTEAFF
TRBV19,NA,NA,TRBJ2-2,TGTGCCAGTAGTATACGAGCGGGGAACACCGGGGAGCTGTTTTTT,CASSIRAGNTGELFF
TRBV5-1,NA,TRBD2,TRBJ2-3,TGCGCCAGCAGCTTAAAACCGGGACTAGGCACAGATACGCAGTATTTT,CASSLKPGLGTDTQYF
TRBV6-5,NA,NA,TRBJ2-7,TGTGCCAGCAGTTACTCTGGGCAGGGCCTGGGGGAGCAGTACTTC,CASSYSGQGLGEQYF
TRBV7-6,NA,TRBD1,TRBJ2-3,TGTGCCAGCAGCTTAGGATCGGGACAGTATCCCGTAAAAGATACGCAGTATTTT,CASSLGSGQYPVKDTQYF
TRBV2,NA,NA,TRBJ2-1,TGTGCCAGCAGCCCATTCAGGGAGCAGTTCTTC,CASSPFREQFF
TRBV28,NA,NA,TRBJ2-1,TGTGCCAGCAGAGACGGGGGAAGGAGCTCCTACAATGAGCAGTTCTTC,CASRDGGRSSYNEQFF